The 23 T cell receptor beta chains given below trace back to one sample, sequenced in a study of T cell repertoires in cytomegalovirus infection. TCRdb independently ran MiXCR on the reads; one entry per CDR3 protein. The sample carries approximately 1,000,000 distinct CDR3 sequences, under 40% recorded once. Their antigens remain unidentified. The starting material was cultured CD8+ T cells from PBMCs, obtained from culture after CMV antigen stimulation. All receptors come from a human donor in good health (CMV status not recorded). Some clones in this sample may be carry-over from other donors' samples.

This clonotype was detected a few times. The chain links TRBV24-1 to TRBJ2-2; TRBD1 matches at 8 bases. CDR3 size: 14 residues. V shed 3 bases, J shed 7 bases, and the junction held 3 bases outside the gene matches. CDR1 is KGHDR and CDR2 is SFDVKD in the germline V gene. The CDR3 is CATSDDRGNGELFF. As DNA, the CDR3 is TGTGCCACCAGTGATGACAGGGGTAACGGGGAGCTGTTTTTT.

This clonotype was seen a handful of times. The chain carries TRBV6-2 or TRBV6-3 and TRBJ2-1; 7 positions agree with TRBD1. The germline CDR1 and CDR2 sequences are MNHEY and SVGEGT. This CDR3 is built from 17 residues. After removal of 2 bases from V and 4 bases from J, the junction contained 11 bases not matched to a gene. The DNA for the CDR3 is TGTGCCAGCAGTTACCCAATTACAGGGGACCTTTACAATGAGCAGTTCTTC. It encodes CASSYPITGDLYNEQFF.

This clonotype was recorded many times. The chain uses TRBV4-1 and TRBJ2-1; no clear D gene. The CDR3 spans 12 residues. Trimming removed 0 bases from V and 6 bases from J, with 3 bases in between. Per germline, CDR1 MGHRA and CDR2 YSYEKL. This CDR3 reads CASSQDTNEQFF. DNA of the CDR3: TGCGCCAGCAGCCAAGATACCAATGAGCAGTTCTTC.

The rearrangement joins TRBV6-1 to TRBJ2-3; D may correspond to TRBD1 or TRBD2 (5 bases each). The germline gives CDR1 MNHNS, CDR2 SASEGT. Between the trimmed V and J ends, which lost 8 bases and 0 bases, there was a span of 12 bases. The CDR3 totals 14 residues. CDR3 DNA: TGTGCCAGCGGTCGGTGGGGGAGCACAGATACGCAGTATTTT. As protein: CASGRWGSTDTQYF.

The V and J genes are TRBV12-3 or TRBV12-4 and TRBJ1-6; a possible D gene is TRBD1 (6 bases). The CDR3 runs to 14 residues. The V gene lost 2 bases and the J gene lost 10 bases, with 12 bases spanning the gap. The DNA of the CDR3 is TGTGCCAGCAGTTTATCAGGGGTAGAGTCACCCCTCCACTTT. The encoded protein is CASSLSGVESPLHF.

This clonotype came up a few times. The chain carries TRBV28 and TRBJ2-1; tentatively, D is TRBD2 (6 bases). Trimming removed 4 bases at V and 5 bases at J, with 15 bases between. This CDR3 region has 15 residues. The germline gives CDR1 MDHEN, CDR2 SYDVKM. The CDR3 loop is CASSSLWDFNNEQFF. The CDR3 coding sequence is TGTGCCAGCAGTTCACTCTGGGACTTTAACAATGAGCAGTTCTTC.

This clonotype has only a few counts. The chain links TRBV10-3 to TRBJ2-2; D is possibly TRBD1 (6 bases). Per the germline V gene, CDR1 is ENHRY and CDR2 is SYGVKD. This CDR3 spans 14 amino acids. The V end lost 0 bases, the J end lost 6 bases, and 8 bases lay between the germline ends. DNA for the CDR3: TGTGCCATCAGTGAGTCACCAGGGGCCGGGGAGCTGTTTTTT. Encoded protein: CAISESPGAGELFF.

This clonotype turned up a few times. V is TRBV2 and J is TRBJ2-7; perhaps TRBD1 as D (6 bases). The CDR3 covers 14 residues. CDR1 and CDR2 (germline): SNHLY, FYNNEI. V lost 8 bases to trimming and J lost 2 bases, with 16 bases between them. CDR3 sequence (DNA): TGTGCCAGCTGGTACAGGGTGACGGCCTACGAGCAGTACGTC. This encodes CASWYRVTAYEQYV.

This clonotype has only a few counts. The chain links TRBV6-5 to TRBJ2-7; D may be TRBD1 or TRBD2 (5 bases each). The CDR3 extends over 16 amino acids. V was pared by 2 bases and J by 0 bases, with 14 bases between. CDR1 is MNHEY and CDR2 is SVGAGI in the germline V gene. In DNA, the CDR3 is TGTGCCAGCAGTTACCCCGGGACCGCCGCCTCCTACGAGCAGTACGTC. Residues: CASSYPGTAASYEQYV.

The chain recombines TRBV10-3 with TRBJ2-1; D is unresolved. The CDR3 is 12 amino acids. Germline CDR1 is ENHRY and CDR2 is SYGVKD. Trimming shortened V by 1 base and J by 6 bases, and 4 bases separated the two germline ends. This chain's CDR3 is CAISELANEQFF. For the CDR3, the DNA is TGTGCCATCAGTGAGTTGGCCAATGAGCAGTTCTTC.

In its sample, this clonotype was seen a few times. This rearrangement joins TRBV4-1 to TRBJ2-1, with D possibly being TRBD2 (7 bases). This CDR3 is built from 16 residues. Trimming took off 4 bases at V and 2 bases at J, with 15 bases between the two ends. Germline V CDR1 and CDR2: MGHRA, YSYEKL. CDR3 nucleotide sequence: TGCGCCAGCAGCCCAGAAGGGGGGGGCACCTACAATGAGCAGTTCTTC. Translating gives CASSPEGGGTYNEQFF.

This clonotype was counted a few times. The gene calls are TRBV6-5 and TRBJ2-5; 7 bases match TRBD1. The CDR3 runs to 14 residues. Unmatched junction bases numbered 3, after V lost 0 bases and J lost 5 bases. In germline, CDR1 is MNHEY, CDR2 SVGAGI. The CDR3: CASSYSGQVETQYF. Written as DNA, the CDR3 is TGTGCCAGCAGTTACTCCGGACAGGTCGAGACCCAGTACTTC.

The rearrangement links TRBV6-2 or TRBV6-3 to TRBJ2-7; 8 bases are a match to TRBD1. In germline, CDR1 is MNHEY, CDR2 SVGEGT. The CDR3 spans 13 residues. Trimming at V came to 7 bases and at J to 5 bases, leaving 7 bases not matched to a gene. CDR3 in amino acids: CASTGQGTDEQYF. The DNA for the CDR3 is TGTGCCAGCACTGGACAGGGAACAGACGAGCAGTACTTC.

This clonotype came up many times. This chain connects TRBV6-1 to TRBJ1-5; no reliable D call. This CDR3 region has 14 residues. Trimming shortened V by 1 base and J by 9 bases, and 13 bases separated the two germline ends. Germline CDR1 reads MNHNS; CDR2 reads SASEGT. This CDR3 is CASSEGQVWWPQHF. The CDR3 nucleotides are TGTGCCAGCAGTGAAGGACAAGTGTGGTGGCCCCAGCATTTT.

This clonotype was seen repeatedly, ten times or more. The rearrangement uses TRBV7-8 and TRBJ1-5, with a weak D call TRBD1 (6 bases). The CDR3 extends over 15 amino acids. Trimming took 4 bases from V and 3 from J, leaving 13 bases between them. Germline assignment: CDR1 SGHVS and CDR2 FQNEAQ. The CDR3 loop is CASSSQPGANQPQHF. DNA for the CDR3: TGTGCCAGCAGCTCCCAGCCAGGGGCCAATCAGCCCCAGCATTTT.

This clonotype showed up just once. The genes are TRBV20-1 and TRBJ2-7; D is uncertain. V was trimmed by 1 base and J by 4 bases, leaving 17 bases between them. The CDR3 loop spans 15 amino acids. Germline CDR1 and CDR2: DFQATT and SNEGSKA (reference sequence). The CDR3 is CSARVMGGNPYEQYF. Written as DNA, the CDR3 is TGCAGTGCTAGAGTTATGGGTGGGAACCCTTACGAGCAGTACTTC.

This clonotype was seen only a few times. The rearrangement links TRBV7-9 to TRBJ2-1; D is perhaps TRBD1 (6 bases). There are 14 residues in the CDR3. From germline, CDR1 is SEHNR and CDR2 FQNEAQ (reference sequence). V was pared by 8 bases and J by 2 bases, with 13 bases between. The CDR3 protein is CASLGTRPYNEQFF. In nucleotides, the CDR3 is TGTGCCAGCTTAGGGACACGGCCCTACAATGAGCAGTTCTTC.

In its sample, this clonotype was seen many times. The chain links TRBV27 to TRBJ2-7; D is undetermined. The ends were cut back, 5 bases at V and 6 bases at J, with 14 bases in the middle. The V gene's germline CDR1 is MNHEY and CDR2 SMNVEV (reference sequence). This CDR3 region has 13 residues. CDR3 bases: TGTGCCAGCAGTGTAGGGCCCCGGGCCGAGCAGTACGTC. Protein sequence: CASSVGPRAEQYV.

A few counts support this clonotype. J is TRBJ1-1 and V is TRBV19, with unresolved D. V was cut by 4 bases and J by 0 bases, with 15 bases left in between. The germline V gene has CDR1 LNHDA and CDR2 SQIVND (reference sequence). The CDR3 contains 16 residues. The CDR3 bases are TGTGCCAGTAGTACCAGAGCCAGGAGCTTGAACACTGAAGCTTTCTTT. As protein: CASSTRARSLNTEAFF.

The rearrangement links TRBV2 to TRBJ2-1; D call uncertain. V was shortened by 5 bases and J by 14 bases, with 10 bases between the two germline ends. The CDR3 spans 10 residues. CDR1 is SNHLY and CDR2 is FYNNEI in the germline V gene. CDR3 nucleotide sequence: TGTGCCAGCAGTAGTAACTCGGAGTTCTTC. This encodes CASSSNSEFF.

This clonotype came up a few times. The CDR3 nucleotides read TGTGCCACCAGCAGAAATCAGGCGGAAAAACTGTTTTTT. Translation gives CATSRNQAEKLFF. The chain carries TRBV15 and TRBJ1-4; D unclear. The CDR3 runs 13 residues. Trimming removed 2 bases from V and 8 bases from J, with 9 bases in between. The germline V gene has CDR1 LNHNV and CDR2 YYDKDF (reference sequence).

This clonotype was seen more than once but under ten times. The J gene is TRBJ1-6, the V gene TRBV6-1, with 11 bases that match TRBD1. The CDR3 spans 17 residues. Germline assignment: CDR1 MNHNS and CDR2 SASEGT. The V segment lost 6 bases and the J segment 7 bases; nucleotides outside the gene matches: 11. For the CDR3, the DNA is TGTGCCAGCAGCGCCGGGACAGGGGGATTTGCAAATTCACCCCTCCACTTT. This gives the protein CASSAGTGGFANSPLHF.

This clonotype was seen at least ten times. CDR3: CASSDPGRSMNTEAFF. Here the CDR3 DNA reads TGTGCCAGCAGTGACCCCGGACGGAGCATGAACACTGAAGCTTTCTTT. The genes are TRBV6-1 and TRBJ1-1; D is uncertain. The germline V gene has CDR1 MNHNS and CDR2 SASEGT. This CDR3 has 16 amino acids. Trimming stripped 3 bases from V and 0 bases from J, with 14 bases between.